These T cell receptor beta chains were read from a single sample in a study of shared clonotypes between healthy human individuals. The protocol was immunoSEQ multiplex PCR, while the TCRdb copy is restricted to in-frame clones and leaves out a portion. The sample contains about 1 million clones, around 74% of which appear only once. The source material was memory CD4+ T cells sorted from blood. The receptors were sampled from a man aged 18 to 30 in good health. Each CDR3 is given with its conserved first and last residue. Fields, in order: V gene, J gene, D gene, clone size, CDR3 protein, CDR3 DNA. A D gene is named only where the DNA matches it firmly. Size is omitted from some rows. Given values are once, few, many or a class for expanded clones.

TRBV4-3	TRBJ1-1	.	.	CASSQGVGLNTEAFF	TGCGCCAGCAGCCAAGGGGTGGGGCTGAACACTGAAGCTTTCTTT
TRBV29-1	TRBJ2-1	.	.	CSVMELRNEQFF	TGCAGCGTTATGGAACTCCGAAATGAGCAGTTCTTC
TRBV7-2	TRBJ2-5	TRBD2	.	CASSFDGRRLETQYF	TGTGCCAGCAGCTTCGACGGGAGGAGGTTGGAGACCCAGTACTTC
TRBV6-1	TRBJ2-3	TRBD2	.	CASSEAIRVGAGVPDTQYF	TGTGCCAGCAGTGAAGCTATCAGAGTGGGAGCGGGGGTCCCAGATACGCAGTATTTT
TRBV20-1	TRBJ2-7	.	.	CSANRVREQYF	TGCAGTGCTAACAGGGTGCGCGAGCAGTACTTC
TRBV5-4	TRBJ2-2	.	.	CASRTSGTVNTGELFF	TGTGCCAGCAGGACCTCCGGGACTGTGAACACCGGGGAGCTGTTTTTT
TRBV5-4	TRBJ2-1	.	.	CASSFDGAGYNEQFF	TGTGCCAGCAGCTTCGACGGCGCGGGATACAATGAGCAGTTCTTC
TRBV5-4	TRBJ2-7	TRBD2	.	CASSSSSGPYEQYF	TGTGCCAGCAGCTCCTCTAGCGGTCCCTACGAGCAGTACTTC
TRBV6-1	TRBJ2-7	.	.	CASRKGQSVYEQYF	TGTGCCAGCCGAAAAGGCCAGAGTGTCTACGAGCAGTACTTC
TRBV30	TRBJ2-3	.	.	CAWSVNRILSTDTQYF	TGTGCCTGGAGTGTAAACCGTATCCTATCCACAGATACGCAGTATTTT
TRBV5-1	TRBJ2-7	TRBD2	.	CASRRGLAETYEQYF	TGCGCCAGCAGACGGGGACTAGCGGAGACCTACGAGCAGTACTTC
TRBV7-2	TRBJ2-3	.	.	CASSPGEGTDTQYF	TGTGCCAGCAGCCCAGGGGAGGGCACAGATACGCAGTATTTT
TRBV7-9	TRBJ1-1	.	few	CASSQMTLDTEAFF	TGTGCCAGCAGCCAAATGACACTTGACACTGAAGCTTTCTTT
TRBV6-6	TRBJ1-1	.	.	CASPPAGEAEAFF	TGTGCCAGCCCGCCGGCCGGGGAAGCTGAAGCTTTCTTT
TRBV6-5	TRBJ1-2	TRBD1	.	CASRDPGQAHYGYTF	TGTGCCAGCAGGGACCCGGGACAGGCACACTATGGCTACACCTTC
TRBV19	TRBJ1-2	.	.	CASSIGKTNYGYTF	TGTGCCAGTAGTATAGGGAAGACGAACTATGGCTACACCTTC
TRBV5-1	TRBJ1-2	TRBD1	.	CASSADGTAYGYTF	TGCGCCAGCAGCGCGGACGGGACAGCCTATGGCTACACCTTC
TRBV19	TRBJ2-1	.	.	CASSITGPYNEQFF	TGTGCCAGTAGTATCACGGGCCCCTACAATGAGCAGTTCTTC
TRBV10-3	TRBJ1-5	TRBD1	few	CAISAGGDQPQHF	TGTGCCATCAGTGCAGGGGGCGATCAGCCCCAGCATTTT
TRBV27	TRBJ1-2	.	few	CASSLLGGGGYTF	TGTGCCAGCAGTCTTCTCGGGGGTGGTGGCTACACCTTC
TRBV5-1	TRBJ2-3	TRBD2	.	CASRAGLAGGIDTQYF	TGCGCCAGCAGAGCGGGACTAGCGGGGGGAATAGATACGCAGTATTTT
TRBV5-4	TRBJ2-5	.	.	CASSLFGGPETQYF	TGTGCCAGCAGCTTGTTCGGGGGGCCAGAGACCCAGTACTTC
TRBV6-6	TRBJ1-6	.	.	CASREDSPLHF	TGTGCCAGCAGGGAAGATTCACCCCTCCACTTT
TRBV6-1	TRBJ2-7	TRBD2	.	CASSEAGLAAYEQYF	TGTGCCAGCAGTGAAGCAGGACTAGCGGCCTACGAGCAGTACTTC
TRBV21-1	TRBJ2-7	.	.	CASSKDPGGPPYEQYF	TGTGCCAGCAGCAAAGACCCAGGGGGTCCACCCTACGAGCAGTACTTC
TRBV5-4	TRBJ2-5	.	.	CASSSGPNLSQETQYF	TGTGCCAGCAGCTCGGGACCAAATCTATCTCAAGAGACCCAGTACTTC
TRBV27	TRBJ2-7	.	.	CASSLSPGGGAYEQYF	TGTGCCAGCAGTTTATCGCCCGGAGGTGGGGCCTACGAGCAGTACTTC
TRBV28	TRBJ2-2	TRBD1	.	CASRPQGRSTGELFF	TGTGCCAGCAGGCCACAGGGGAGAAGCACCGGGGAGCTGTTTTTT
TRBV5-1	TRBJ2-2	.	.	CASSWETGELFF	TGCGCCAGCAGCTGGGAAACCGGGGAGCTGTTTTTT
TRBV5-1	TRBJ2-5	TRBD1	.	CASSTTGQETQYF	TGCGCCAGCAGCACGACAGGGCAAGAGACCCAGTACTTC
TRBV7-9	TRBJ1-4	.	.	CASSQLNGGEKLFF	TGTGCCAGCAGCCAATTAAACGGGGGTGAAAAACTGTTTTTT
TRBV7-2	TRBJ1-5	.	.	CASSLGTANQPQHF	TGTGCCAGCAGCTTAGGGACAGCCAATCAGCCCCAGCATTTT
TRBV5-1	TRBJ2-7	TRBD2	.	CASSLLAGGPYEQYF	TGCGCCAGCAGCCTTCTAGCGGGAGGTCCCTACGAGCAGTACTTC
TRBV12-1	TRBJ1-5	.	.	CASSFAWVRLNQPQHF	TGTGCCAGCAGCTTTGCTTGGGTCCGGCTCAATCAGCCCCAGCATTTT
TRBV15	TRBJ2-1	.	few	CATSRGGPSSYNEQFF	TGTGCCACCAGCAGAGGGGGGCCGAGCTCCTACAATGAGCAGTTCTTC
TRBV15	TRBJ1-5	.	.	CATSRDRQGIQPQHF	TGTGCCACCAGCAGAGATAGGCAGGGCATCCAGCCCCAGCATTTT
TRBV7-2	TRBJ1-6	.	.	CASSLQNSPLHF	TGTGCCAGCAGCTTACAGAATTCACCCCTCCACTTT
TRBV5-1	TRBJ2-2	.	once	CASSLWAGNTGELFF	TGCGCCAGCAGCTTGTGGGCGGGAAACACCGGGGAGCTGTTTTTT
TRBV25-1	TRBJ2-7	.	.	CASSELGGEQYF	TGTGCCAGCAGTGAATTAGGGGGCGAGCAGTACTTC
TRBV10-1	TRBJ2-1	TRBD2	.	CASSERLAGGHEQFF	TGCGCCAGCAGTGAACGACTAGCGGGGGGGCATGAGCAGTTCTTC
TRBV11-2	TRBJ1-5	.	.	CASSLGIRGRGGSNQPQHF	TGTGCCAGCAGCTTAGGTATCAGGGGCCGGGGGGGAAGCAATCAGCCCCAGCATTTT
TRBV7-9	TRBJ1-2	TRBD1	.	CASSSSTGTGANYGYTF	TGTGCCAGCAGCTCTTCAACCGGGACAGGGGCTAACTATGGCTACACCTTC
TRBV7-2	TRBJ2-3	.	.	CASSLVGGDTQYF	TGTGCCAGCAGCTTAGTTGGGGGAGATACGCAGTATTTT
TRBV15	TRBJ2-1	TRBD1	once	CATSRDRDRDNEQFF	TGTGCCACCAGCAGAGATCGGGACAGGGACAATGAGCAGTTCTTC
TRBV5-1	TRBJ2-5	.	.	CASSLGGPVKETQYF	TGCGCCAGCAGCTTGGGGGGACCAGTCAAAGAGACCCAGTACTTC
TRBV5-4	TRBJ1-2	.	.	CASSLAVTGPRGYTF	TGTGCCAGCAGCTTGGCTGTGACAGGTCCGAGGGGGTACACCTTC
TRBV29-1	TRBJ2-5	TRBD1	.	CSVEYQGARGETQYF	TGCAGCGTTGAATATCAGGGGGCGCGGGGCGAGACCCAGTACTTC
TRBV6-5	TRBJ2-5	TRBD1	once	CASSRTGAETQYF	TGTGCCAGCAGCCGGACAGGGGCCGAGACCCAGTACTTC
TRBV6-1	TRBJ2-5	TRBD2	once	CASSVSPSGQETQYF	TGTGCCAGCAGTGTCAGCCCTAGCGGTCAAGAGACCCAGTACTTC
TRBV19	TRBJ2-3	.	.	CASRTQGAGDTQYF	TGTGCCAGCCGGACCCAAGGGGCTGGAGATACGCAGTATTTT
TRBV7-6	TRBJ2-1	TRBD2	.	CASSLAPPAGDRYNEQFF	TGTGCCAGCAGCTTAGCGCCCCCAGCGGGGGACCGCTACAATGAGCAGTTCTTC